Reported below is one T cell receptor beta chain. Its antigen remains unidentified. The data derive from a study of siplizumab effects on memory and regulatory T cells. Assays covered about 10^5 TCR templates per sample. Method: immunoSEQ multiplex PCR; TCRdb's copy keeps in-frame clones and lacks some. The data contain over 100,000 clones, 92% of them seen just once; the ten biggest clones take up approximately 1.2%. Study-wide results and limits: Fewer alloreactive sequences mapped to unstimulated CD4+ memory cells under siplizumab. Tregs that proliferated in siplizumab cultures did not have their suppressive function confirmed. Sequences below about 10^-5 frequency were poorly captured, limiting mapping of alloreactive clones.

The CDR3 covers 11 residues. Per germline, CDR1 KGHSH and CDR2 LQKENI. Trimming took 7 bases from V and 0 from J, leaving 3 bases between them. The receptor comes from a human donor in good health. The chain carries TRBV18 and TRBJ2-5; D gene uncertain. Sequencing was performed on CD4+ T cells sorted from blood. CDR3 nucleotide sequence: TGTGCCAGCTTGTACCAAGAGACCCAGTACTTC. Translating gives CASLYQETQYF.